This T cell receptor beta chain was identified in a study of T cell changes during pregnancy in multiple sclerosis. The germline V gene has CDR1 SGHNT and CDR2 YENEEA. CDR3 length equals 16 residues. Trimming shortened V by 0 bases and J by 6 bases, and 18 bases separated the two germline ends. The repertoire was sequenced with immunoSEQ multiplex PCR; TCRdb's copy has only in-frame clones and lacks some. The sample records 50,000 to 60,000 clones, 85% to 90% being singletons. This chain uses TRBV11-3 with TRBJ2-7, with a possible D match to TRBD2 (5 bases). This TCR derives from a female donor with multiple sclerosis, enrolled in a pregnancy study. Sequences were derived from CD4+ T cells from peripheral blood mononuclear cells, sampled in the first trimester of pregnancy. Here the CDR3 DNA reads TGTGCCAGCAGCTTAGATGTAACGGGAAGGCCGATCGAGCAGTACTTC. Its translation is CASSLDVTGRPIEQYF.